These 18 T cell receptor beta chains originate from one sample sequenced in a study of control samples from healthy donors and cancer patients (dated by TCRdb to the early 2020s). Receptor libraries were prepared by the immunoSEQ multiplex PCR assay. The immuneACCESS repertoire file appears here via TCRdb, limited to in-frame rearrangements. These files lack a portion of the clones; in checked studies, under half of the deficit traces to unresolved V genes, and the cause of the others is not known. This sample comprises more than 95,000 clones, 85% to 95% of them detected only once. The ten largest make up just under 0.6% of the sample. Sequencing was carried out using PBMCs. Every receptor here comes from an elderly man with head and neck cancer.

The chain recombines TRBV6-1 with TRBJ1-1; D perhaps matches TRBD1 (5 bases). The CDR3 runs 12 residues. V lost 2 bases, J lost 8 bases, and 9 bases lay in between. The germline V gene encodes CDR1 MNHNS and CDR2 SASEGT. CDR3: CASSERQSEAFF. CDR3 bases: TGTGCCAGCAGTGAACGACAGTCAGAAGCTTTCTTT.

The chain joins TRBV7-2 to TRBJ1-5, with 9 bases matching TRBD1. The CDR3 runs 17 residues. Germline V gene data show CDR1 as SGHTA and CDR2 as FQGNSA. The V segment lost 2 bases and the J segment 5 bases; nucleotides outside the gene matches: 10. CDR3 residues: CASSLSGQGIADQPQHF. In nucleotides, the CDR3 is TGTGCCAGCAGCTTAAGTGGACAGGGGATAGCGGATCAGCCCCAGCATTTT.

The gene calls are TRBV7-2 and TRBJ1-5; D remains ambiguous. Germline-derived CDR1 and CDR2 are SGHTA and FQGNSA. Trimming took off 4 bases at V and 5 bases at J, with 9 bases between the two ends. The CDR3 contains 13 residues. CDR3 in DNA: TGTGCCAGCAGCTCTATAACAGATCAGCCCCAGCATTTT. Amino acids: CASSSITDQPQHF.

This clone has only one observation. The gene calls are TRBV2 and TRBJ2-1; TRBD2 matches 10 bases. Losses at the gene ends were 6 bases for V and 8 bases for J; bases not matched to a gene: 10. Germline assignment: CDR1 SNHLY and CDR2 FYNNEI. The CDR3 spans 15 residues. The CDR3 DNA is TGTGCCAGCAGCTACAGCGGGGGGGATTTCTATGAGCAGTTCTTC. Translated, it gives CASSYSGGDFYEQFF.

The chain has TRBV5-1 and TRBJ2-2; unclear D gene. The CDR3 covers 14 residues. Germline loops: CDR1 SGHRS, CDR2 YFSETQ. Trimming took 4 bases from V and 0 from J, leaving 7 bases between them. CDR3 nucleotide sequence: TGCGCCAGCAGCGCCGACCCGAACACCGGGGAGCTGTTTTTT. Translation: CASSADPNTGELFF. The complete variable domain, with remaining parts taken from reference TRBV5-1 and TRBJ2-2, reads KAGVTQTPRYLIKTRGQQVTLSCSPISGHRSVSWYQQTPGQGLQFLFEYFSETQRNKGNFPGRFSGRQFSNSRSEMNVSTLELGDSALYLCASSADPNTGELFFGEGSRLTVL.

This clone was recorded only once. At one end the junction does not follow the germline gene, possibly because of a read error. This chain connects TRBV29-1 to TRBJ1-4, with TRBD1 matching 7 bases. Germline V lookup: CDR1 SQVTM, CDR2 ANQGSEA. This CDR3 has 8 amino acids. The CDR3 DNA sequence: TGCAGCGTTGGACAGGGTGTTTTT. Protein sequence: CSVGQGVF.

The chain is built from TRBV5-1 and TRBJ2-3, with D unclear. The CDR3 covers 12 residues. The germline V and J ends were trimmed by 2 bases and 7 bases, with 8 bases remaining between them. CDR1 and CDR2 (germline): SGHRS, YFSETQ. The CDR3 nucleotides are TGCGCCAGCAGCTTCGACACGAATACGCAGTATTTT. The encoded protein is CASSFDTNTQYF.

This chain links TRBV5-4 with TRBJ1-4; TRBD1 is a possible D gene (6 bases). Germline V CDR1 and CDR2: SGHNT, YYREEE (reference sequence). This CDR3 is 16 amino acids long. The V and J ends lost 4 bases and 1 base respectively, with 14 bases between them. The DNA of the CDR3 is TGTGCCAGCAGCGGGGGCGCGGGGTTAACTAATGAAAAACTGTTTTTT. It codes for CASSGGAGLTNEKLFF.

This clone came up once. This sequence joins TRBV27 and TRBJ1-4; D perhaps matches TRBD1 (5 bases). Germline CDR1 is MNHEY and CDR2 is SMNVEV (reference sequence). The CDR3 length is 17 residues. The V end lost 5 bases, the J end lost 7 bases, and 23 bases lay between the germline ends. The CDR3 is CASSPLPGRDPFEKLFF. The CDR3 DNA follows: TGTGCCAGCAGTCCCCTCCCCGGGAGGGACCCTTTTGAAAAACTGTTTTTT.

The chain links TRBV5-1 to TRBJ1-2; TRBD1 is a possible D gene (5 bases). This CDR3 region has 15 residues. Trimming removed 4 bases at V and 0 bases at J, with 13 bases between. Per germline, CDR1 SGHRS and CDR2 YFSETQ. In nucleotides, the CDR3 is TGCGCCAGCAGCCCGCTGGGGGGAGCTAACTATGGCTACACCTTC. Protein: CASSPLGGANYGYTF.

V usage is TRBV27 and J usage is TRBJ2-3; 9 nucleotides match TRBD2. The CDR3 totals 16 residues. Germline V gives CDR1 MNHEY, CDR2 SMNVEV (reference sequence). With 8 bases clipped from V and 4 bases from J, the junction kept 13 bases outside the gene matches. DNA of the CDR3: TGTGCCAGCCACCTCCGGGGCGGGGGGGCCTCAGATACGCAGTATTTT. Residues: CASHLRGGGASDTQYF.

The chain carries TRBV2 and TRBJ1-2, with D perhaps matching TRBD1 (6 bases). The CDR3 is 14 amino acids. Germline V gene sequence: CDR1 SNHLY, CDR2 FYNNEI. The V and J ends lost 5 bases and 0 bases respectively, with 10 bases between them. The CDR3 loop is CASSMDSANYGYTF. CDR3 DNA sequence: TGTGCCAGCAGTATGGACAGCGCTAACTATGGCTACACCTTC. Full variable domain (missing parts from reference TRBV2 and TRBJ1-2): EPEVTQTPSHQVTQMGQEVILRCVPISNHLYFYWYRQILGQKVEFLVSFYNNEISEKSEIFDDQFSVERPDGSNFTLKIRSTKLEDSAMYFCASSMDSANYGYTFGSGTRLTVV.

This sequence joins TRBV10-3 and TRBJ1-3, with unresolved D. Germline loops: CDR1 ENHRY, CDR2 SYGVKD. This CDR3 comprises 12 residues. V was trimmed by 8 bases and J by 4 bases, leaving 9 bases between them. In nucleotides, the CDR3 is TGTGCCATCGAAGGCCCCGGAAACACCATATATTTT. It is translated as CAIEGPGNTIYF.

The rearrangement links TRBV10-2 to TRBJ2-7; TRBD2 might be the D (6 bases). CDR1 and CDR2 from the germline V gene are WSHSY and SAAADI. This CDR3 region has 14 residues. With 7 bases removed from V and 2 bases from J, the gap between germline ends came to 15 bases. CDR3 DNA: TGCGCCAGCACCCCTCGACTAGATACCTACGAGCAGTACTTC. It encodes CASTPRLDTYEQYF.

V is TRBV2 and J is TRBJ1-3, with D unclear. In germline, CDR1 is SNHLY, CDR2 FYNNEI. The CDR3 consists of 15 residues. V lost 8 bases and J 0 bases, leaving 14 bases between the germline ends. The CDR3 spells CASRSPEGSGNTIYF. In DNA, the CDR3 is TGTGCCAGCCGGTCGCCTGAGGGCTCTGGAAACACCATATATTTT.

This sequence joins TRBV10-3 and TRBJ1-1; 7 bases map to TRBD1. Per the germline V gene, CDR1 is ENHRY and CDR2 is SYGVKD. Germline trimming cut 6 bases from V and 0 bases from J; bases unmatched to any gene: 7. This CDR3 is 15 amino acids long. The CDR3 DNA sequence: TGTGCCATCAGCCCACGGACAGGATTGAACACTGAAGCTTTCTTT. Its protein product is CAISPRTGLNTEAFF.

The gene calls are TRBV28 and TRBJ1-2; the D is unclear. The CDR3 covers 13 residues. V gave up 4 bases and J gave up 4 bases, with 10 bases separating them. Germline values: CDR1 MDHEN, CDR2 SYDVKM. DNA of the CDR3: TGTGCCAGCAGTTGGGGTCGGGGCTATGGCTACACCTTC. Its protein is CASSWGRGYGYTF.

The chain links TRBV6-2 or TRBV6-3 to TRBJ2-1; 9 nucleotides agree with TRBD2. V lost 6 bases and J lost 9; bases outside the gene matches: 12. The germline gives CDR1 MNHEY, CDR2 SVGEGT. The CDR3 spans 15 residues. The CDR3 DNA is TGTGCCAGCAGCCTTCCGGGACTAGCAGTGGGTGAGCAGTTCTTC. Its protein is CASSLPGLAVGEQFF.